The clone carrying this TCR beta chain was seen ten or more times. Its target is not known. CDR3 length: 13 amino acids. Trimming pared 4 bases from V and 4 bases from J, leaving 8 bases between. CDR1 and CDR2 from the germline V gene are SGHRS and YFSETQ. This sample was taken from a study of neurological immune-mediated disorders. Study-level points and caveats: Subjects shared no identical expanded-clone CDR3 amino acid sequences, suggesting private TCR-beta repertoires in all groups.

TCRdb called the 5' RACE reads again in MiXCR, with one record for every CDR3 protein. Among tens of thousands of distinct CDR3 sequences listed, around 9.9% were seen once. Input material: PBMCs. The sequence came from a man aged 50-59 years in good health. V is TRBV5-1 and J is TRBJ1-4; D unclear. The CDR3 DNA sequence: TGCGCCAGCAGCCTTAACATTAATGAAAAACTGTTTTTT. This translates into CASSLNINEKLFF.